The rows below give T cell receptor beta chains drawn from one sample of a study of beta chain features in type 1 diabetes. The method was immunoSEQ multiplex PCR; TCRdb's version includes in-frame clones alone and lacks a portion of them. This sample yields around 600,000 clones, of which around 11% are seen a single time; roughly 0.11% belongs to the top ten. The specimen was naive CD4+ T cells from blood. The receptors stem from a young man with type 1 diabetes. CDR3s include the opening cysteine and the closing phenylalanine or tryptophan. The D gene is left open where the match is weak. Some rows mark clone size as missing; the rest say once, few, many or name a class of expanded clone.

j_call d_call clone_size v_call cdr3_aa cdr3_nt
TRBJ2-5 TRBD1 . TRBV29-1 CSGLTGPRGETQYF TGCAGCGGATTGACAGGGCCGAGGGGAGAGACCCAGTACTTC
TRBJ2-1 . . TRBV5-1 CASSLGQTLAYNEQFF TGCGCCAGCAGCTTGGGACAGACACTCGCCTACAATGAGCAGTTCTTC
TRBJ2-7 . few TRBV2 CASSQDTEQYF TGTGCCAGCAGCCAAGACACCGAGCAGTACTTC
TRBJ2-1 . . TRBV20-1 CSASKADEQFF TGCAGTGCTAGTAAGGCCGATGAGCAGTTCTTC
TRBJ2-7 . few TRBV5-1 CASSLAMGEPYEQYF TGCGCCAGCAGCTTGGCCATGGGAGAACCCTACGAGCAGTACTTC
TRBJ1-2 TRBD1 . TRBV20-1 CSAGTGGAHTF TGCAGTGCCGGGACAGGGGGCGCCCACACCTTC
TRBJ1-2 . . TRBV5-1 CASSLAASYGYTF TGCGCCAGCAGCTTGGCAGCGAGCTATGGCTACACCTTC
TRBJ2-6 . few TRBV30 CAWSVVGGANVLTF TGTGCCTGGAGTGTAGTTGGTGGGGCCAACGTCCTGACTTTC
TRBJ2-5 TRBD1 . TRBV20-1 CSVDRGETQYF TGCAGTGTGGACAGGGGAGAGACCCAGTACTTC
TRBJ2-7 TRBD1 few TRBV7-2 CASSWPGQSTYEQYF TGTGCCAGCAGCTGGCCGGGACAGTCCACCTACGAGCAGTACTTC
TRBJ2-7 TRBD2 few TRBV10-3 CAMAGDFYEQYF TGTGCAATGGCGGGGGATTTTTACGAGCAGTACTTC
TRBJ2-7 . . TRBV28 CASRGAAYEQYF TGTGCCAGCAGAGGGGCAGCCTACGAGCAGTACTTC
TRBJ2-5 . . TRBV5-8 CASTRRSAKGETQYF TGTGCCAGCACCAGGCGGAGCGCTAAAGGGGAGACCCAGTACTTC